This TCR beta chain derives from a study of regulatory T cells in long-lasting Graves disease. Study-level findings and limits: It is possible that accuracy was reduced by the small size of the sample. Fewer public clonotypes were shared by new patients (around 1,000) than by persistent patients (around 2,900).

This clonotype was found once. Its antigen is undetermined. A much more abundant neighbour one base away suggests this may be a read error. The time point was: newly diagnosed GD, antithyroid drugs for less than 3 months. Preparation of the TCR library used RNA extracted from PBMCs. Arm-PCR of CDR3 regions and iRepertoire HTBI primers were the basis on which TCR beta libraries were built. A single record per CDR3 protein comes from TCRdb applying MiXCR to the multiplex PCR reads. Here the sample spans around 480,000 distinct CDR3 sequences, around 15% being singletons. The CDR3 has 13 amino acids. Trimming removed 5 bases at V and 6 bases at J, with 11 bases between. Germline V gene lookup returns CDR1 SGHTA and CDR2 FQGNSA. The same sample was also studied in work on T cells in Graves' hyperthyroidism and ophthalmopathy.

This specimen consisted of peripheral blood mononuclear cells (PBMCs), obtained at new diagnosis, from a patient treated with antithyroid drugs. The TCR comes from a man aged 35-49 years with Graves disease. The rearrangement links TRBV7-2 to TRBJ2-4, with D possibly matching TRBD2 (5 bases). The CDR3 DNA follows: TGTGCCAGCAGCCCAACGGCGGGAAACATTCAGTACTTC. Residues: CASSPTAGNIQYF.